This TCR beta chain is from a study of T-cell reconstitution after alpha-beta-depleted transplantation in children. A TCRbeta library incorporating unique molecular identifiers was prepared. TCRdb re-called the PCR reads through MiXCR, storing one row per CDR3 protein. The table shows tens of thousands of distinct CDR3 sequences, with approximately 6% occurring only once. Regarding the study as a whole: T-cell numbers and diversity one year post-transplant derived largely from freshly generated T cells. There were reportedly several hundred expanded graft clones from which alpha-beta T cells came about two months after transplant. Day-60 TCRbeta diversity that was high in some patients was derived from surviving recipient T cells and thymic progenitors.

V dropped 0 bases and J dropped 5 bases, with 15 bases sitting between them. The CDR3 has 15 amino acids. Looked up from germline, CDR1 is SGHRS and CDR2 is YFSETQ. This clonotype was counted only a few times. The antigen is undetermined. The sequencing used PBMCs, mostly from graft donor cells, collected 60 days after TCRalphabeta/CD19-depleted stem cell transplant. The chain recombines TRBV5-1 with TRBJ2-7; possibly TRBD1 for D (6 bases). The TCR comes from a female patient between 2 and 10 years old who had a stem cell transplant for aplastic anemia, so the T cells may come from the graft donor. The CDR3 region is CASSLEGRGVHEQYF. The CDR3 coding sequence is TGCGCCAGCAGCTTGGAGGGCAGGGGCGTCCACGAGCAGTACTTC.